This T cell receptor (beta chain) emerged from a study of T cells in Graves' hyperthyroidism and ophthalmopathy. The CDR3 regions of TCR beta were amplified from RNA transcripts. First-round RT-PCR of the TCR CDR3 relied on the HTBI primer set. TCRdb itself ran the multiplex PCR reads through MiXCR, one entry per CDR3 protein. The table records over 650,000 distinct CDR3 sequences, less than 20% of them present only once. Together with thyroid ultrasound, orbital computed tomography, serum thyroxine and TRAb, clinical symptoms were used for diagnoses. At least ten counts were recorded for this clonotype. The CDR3 has 15 residues. Germline trimming cut 3 bases from V and 5 bases from J; bases unmatched to any gene: 8.

The sequence derives from a young man with Graves' hyperthyroidism. The material sequenced was blood. V is TRBV12-3 or TRBV12-4 and J is TRBJ2-7; TRBD1 agrees at 9 bases. CDR3 sequence (DNA): TGTGCCAGCAGTTTTATAGAACAGGGGGCCCACGAGCAGTACTTC. Protein: CASSFIEQGAHEQYF.